These 28 T cell receptor beta chains came from one sample sequenced in a study of tissue T cells after allogeneic stem cell transplantation. Time point denoted: mouse harvest day 7 after allogeneic transplant. Mouse grafts combined 10^7 T-cell-depleted bone marrow cells with 10^6 splenic CD5+ T cells. This table comes from immunoSEQ multiplex PCR, and its TCRdb copy is limited to in-frame clones, with some not included. The sample holds about 8,300 clones, under 55% seen once. Sequenced sample: gut tissue. The receptors originated from a female BALB/c mouse given C57BL/6 T cells with graft-versus-host disease after an allogeneic hematopoietic cell transplant.

In the case of this clone: Mouse gene names and germline throughout. With the read ending 1 residue before the CDR3 end, the germline J gene is used to fill in that end. The chain combines TRBV3 with TRBJ1-6; D is uncertain. TRBJ1-6 is recorded as an ORF, its role being uncertain. The CDR3 contains 13 residues. The germline V and J ends were trimmed by 5 bases and 3 bases, with 5 bases remaining between them. Germline values: CDR1 SNHLY, CDR2 FYNGKV (reference sequence). CDR3 DNA, as far as it was read: TGTGCCAGCAGCCTGAACTATAATTCGCCCCTCTAC. Translation: CASSLNYNSPLY. From start to end, the CDR3 is CASSLNYNSPLYF.

A note on this clone: Mouse germline and gene names are used. The observed sequence ends 1 residue before the CDR3 terminus, with the missing tail filled in from the germline J gene. This chain uses TRBV12-1 with TRBJ2-5; 8 nucleotides line up with TRBD2. The CDR3 loop spans 14 amino acids. The V gene's germline CDR1 is SGHSN and CDR2 HYEKVE. V trimming: 1 base; J trimming: 4 bases; junction bases outside the gene matches: 3. The CDR3 bases that were read are TGTGCCAGCTCTCTAATACTGGGGGAAGACACCCAGTAC. This translates into CASSLILGEDTQY. The full CDR3 is CASSLILGEDTQYF.

This clone occurred a few times. Mouse gene names apply. The DNA ends 1 residue before the CDR3 does, and the rest of the CDR3 is filled in from the germline J gene. This chain uses TRBV15 with TRBJ1-1; D unresolved. Deletions cut 3 bases from V and 1 base from J, with 3 bases between. Germline-derived CDR1 and CDR2 are SGHND and FRSKSL. This CDR3 comprises 12 residues. The CDR3 sequence is CASSFVNTEVFF. The CDR3 bases that were read are TGTGCCAGCAGTTTCGTAAACACAGAAGTCTTC.

Note on this clone: Genes here carry mouse names. The CDR3 end is not reached by the read, which stops 1 residue before it; the germline J gene fills it in. The J gene is TRBJ2-1, the V gene TRBV26, with a possible D match to TRBD1 (5 bases). From germline, CDR1 is KGHPV and CDR2 FQNQEV (reference sequence). V shed 6 bases and J shed 0 bases, with 6 bases lying between them. CDR3 length: 13 amino acids. CDR3 sequence: CASRDNNYAEQFF. CDR3 DNA, as far as it was read: TGTGCCAGCAGGGACAATAACTATGCTGAGCAGTTC. The full variable domain, completed using reference TRBV26 and TRBJ2-1, is NSKVIQTPRYLVKGQGQKAKMRCIPEKGHPVVFWYQQNKNNEFKFLINFQNQEVLQQIDMTEKRFSAECPSNSPCSLEIQSSEAGDSALYLCASRDNNYAEQFFGPGTRLTVL.

Worth noting for this clone: Gene names and germline match the mouse. The observed sequence ends 1 residue before the CDR3 terminus, with the missing tail filled in from the germline J gene. J is TRBJ1-1 and V is TRBV26; 10 bases align to TRBD1. This CDR3 has 13 amino acids. CDR1 is KGHPV and CDR2 is FQNQEV in the germline V gene (reference sequence). The junction had 4 bases not matched to a gene; V was cut back by 6 bases and J by 6 bases. The CDR3 sequence: CASSRQGAPEVFF. Incomplete CDR3 DNA: TGTGCCAGCAGCCGACAGGGGGCTCCAGAAGTCTTC.

On this clone itself: Gene and germline names: mouse. The read ends 1 residue before the CDR3 terminus; that terminus is restored from the germline J gene. The V and J genes are TRBV26 and TRBJ2-4; D is possibly TRBD1 or TRBD2 (5 bases each). V was clipped by 3 bases and J by 2 bases, with 6 bases between them. This CDR3 is 13 amino acids long. Germline V gives CDR1 KGHPV, CDR2 FQNQEV (reference sequence). Incomplete CDR3 DNA: TGTGCCAGCAGTCTTGGGACTCAAAACACCTTGTAC. Amino acids: CASSLGTQNTLY. Given in full, the CDR3 is CASSLGTQNTLYF.

This clone is medium-sized (0.01 to 0.1%) by share. Each gene name is a mouse one. The read halts 1 residue ahead of the CDR3 end, with the missing end drawn from the germline J gene. The V call is TRBV26, the J call TRBJ1-4; unclear D gene. CDR1 and CDR2 (germline): KGHPV, FQNQEV (reference sequence). The germline V and J ends were trimmed by 2 bases and 1 base, with 5 bases remaining between them. The CDR3 is made up of 14 amino acids. The CDR3 bases that were read are TGTGCCAGCAGTCTGGGGCCTTCCAACGAAAGATTATTT. Its protein product is CASSLGPSNERLF. Given in full, the CDR3 is CASSLGPSNERLFF.

This clone was found a few times. Gene labels here are mouse ones. Sequencing ends 1 residue short of the CDR3 end; the germline J gene provides the rest. This chain uses TRBV4 with TRBJ2-5; 11 bases map to TRBD1. CDR1 and CDR2 (germline): LGHDT, YNNKQL (reference sequence). V gave up 5 bases and J gave up 6 bases; unmatched junction bases: 4. The CDR3 runs to 14 residues. CDR3 sequence: CASSRDRGDDTQYF. Partial CDR3 DNA: TGTGCCAGCAGCCGGGACAGGGGGGACGACACCCAGTAC.

Worth noting for this clone: The gene names given are mouse names. The read halts 1 residue ahead of the CDR3 end, with the missing end drawn from the germline J gene. The rearrangement uses TRBV13-2 and TRBJ2-4; 7 positions match TRBD1. Germline V gene lookup returns CDR1 NNHNN and CDR2 SYGAGS (reference sequence). The CDR3 has 12 amino acids. V was clipped by 5 bases and J by 6 bases; unmatched bases: 3. The CDR3 DNA, read in part, is TGTGCCAGCGGCCCGGGACAGAACACCTTGTAC. The encoded protein is CASGPGQNTLY. The whole CDR3 protein is CASGPGQNTLYF.

Turning to this clone: Gene labels here are mouse ones. Read data end 1 residue before the CDR3 end; the end is taken from the germline J gene. V and J are TRBV20 and TRBJ2-5, with 8 bases aligning to TRBD1. V was pared by 7 bases and J by 11 bases, with 11 bases of the junction left unmatched. Germline CDR1 reads GFQATS; CDR2 reads STVNSAI. The CDR3 runs 12 residues. CDR3 DNA (partial): TGTGGTGTTCCGGGACAGGCTTATGACCAGTAC. Residues: CGVPGQAYDQY. The entire CDR3 sequence reads CGVPGQAYDQYF.

By share of the sample, this clone is large. Gene and germline names: mouse. With the read ending 1 residue before the CDR3 end, the germline J gene is used to fill in that end. This chain links TRBV21 with TRBJ1-4; no clear D. TRBV21 qualifies as an ORF whose function is uncertain. This CDR3 comprises 14 residues. V was shortened by 2 bases and J by 0 bases, with 4 bases between the two germline ends. CDR3 bases read: TGTGCTAGCAGTCAAAATATTTCCAACGAAAGATTATTT. It codes for CASSQNISNERLF. The whole CDR3 reads CASSQNISNERLFF.

In regard to this clone: Any gene name here is a mouse gene name. Read data end 1 residue before the CDR3 end; the end is taken from the germline J gene. V usage is TRBV26 and J usage is TRBJ1-1, with no clear D. V dropped 2 bases and J dropped 0 bases, with 4 bases sitting between them. Germline V gene data show CDR1 as KGHPV and CDR2 as FQNQEV (reference sequence). This CDR3 comprises 13 residues. The sequenced part of the CDR3 DNA is TGTGCCAGCAGTCTGACAGCAAACACAGAAGTCTTC. It yields the protein CASSLTANTEVF. From start to end, the CDR3 is CASSLTANTEVFF. Complete variable domain (other parts from reference TRBV26 and TRBJ1-1): NSKVIQTPRYLVKGQGQKAKMRCIPEKGHPVVFWYQQNKNNEFKFLINFQNQEVLQQIDMTEKRFSAECPSNSPCSLEIQSSEAGDSALYLCASSLTANTEVFFGKGTRLTVV.

Concerning this clone itself: All gene names here are mouse names. The CDR3 goes on 1 residue after the read ends, and that part is filled in from the germline J gene. The rearrangement links TRBV31 to TRBJ1-2; unclear D gene. V shed 0 bases and J shed 0 bases, with 11 bases lying between them. The CDR3 has 15 amino acids. The germline gives CDR1 GKSSPN, CDR2 SITVG. The CDR3 sequence: CAWSLAQAANSDYTF. CDR3 DNA (partial): TGTGCCTGGAGTCTAGCGCAGGCTGCAAACTCCGACTACACC.

Details on this clone: The gene names given are mouse names. The read ends 1 residue shy of where the CDR3 ends; the end is completed using the germline J gene. J is TRBJ2-7 and V is TRBV16; 9 nucleotides align to TRBD2. The CDR3 is 14 residues long. The ends lost 5 bases at V and 4 bases at J; junction bases unmatched: 6. Germline V gene lookup returns CDR1 SGHSA and CDR2 FRNQAP. The sequenced CDR3 bases are TGTGCAAGCAGCCTCTGGGGGGGGCCTTATGAACAGTAC. Amino acids: CASSLWGGPYEQY. The whole CDR3 sequence is CASSLWGGPYEQYF.

This clone was detected a few times. Gene names and germline refer to mouse. The read terminates 1 residue before the CDR3 end, so the remaining end is supplied by the germline J gene. The chain couples TRBV4 to TRBJ1-4; weak D call: TRBD1 (6 bases). The germline CDR1 and CDR2 sequences are LGHDT and YNNKQL (reference sequence). There are 16 residues in the CDR3. V lost 5 bases, J lost 0 bases, and 13 bases lay in between. CDR3 protein: CASSPGTSFSNERLFF. The CDR3 DNA, read in part, is TGTGCCAGCAGCCCCGGGACATCCTTTTCCAACGAAAGATTATTT.

This clone was seen more than once but under ten times. The gene names here belong to mouse. The CDR3 extends 1 residue past the end of the read, so its final part is completed from the germline J gene. This sequence joins TRBV26 and TRBJ2-7; the D is unclear. Germline assignment: CDR1 KGHPV and CDR2 FQNQEV (reference sequence). Trimming left V 2 bases short and J 4 bases short, with 3 bases between. The CDR3 is 11 residues long. CDR3 residues: CASSLPYEQYF. The sequenced CDR3 bases are TGTGCCAGCAGTCTGCCTTATGAACAGTAC.

Points on this clone: Gene names follow the mouse nomenclature. Read sequence stops 1 residue before the CDR3 end, and the germline J gene provides the missing end. The chain links TRBV3 to TRBJ1-4; 7 positions agree with TRBD1. The CDR3 covers 15 residues. The trim removed 5 bases at V and 0 bases at J, leaving 3 bases unmatched. CDR1 is SNHLY and CDR2 is FYNGKV in the germline V gene (reference sequence). CDR3 bases read: TGTGCCAGCAGCCGACAGGGTTTTTCCAACGAAAGATTATTT. Protein sequence: CASSRQGFSNERLF. The entire CDR3 protein reads CASSRQGFSNERLFF.

With regard to this clone: Genes here carry mouse names. The read ends 1 residue before the CDR3 terminus; that terminus is restored from the germline J gene. The J gene is TRBJ2-7, the V gene TRBV29; TRBD1 aligns across 9 bases. The junction had 2 bases not matched to a gene; V was cut back by 2 bases and J by 0 bases. This CDR3 has 15 amino acids. Germline V gene lookup returns CDR1 MSHET and CDR2 SYDVDS. CDR3 protein: CASSLDRGGSYEQYF. The DNA read from the CDR3 is TGTGCTAGCAGTTTAGACAGGGGGGGCTCCTATGAACAGTAC.

Concerning this clone: Genes and germline are mouse. The sequenced fragment ends 1 residue before the CDR3 boundary, so the rest is inferred from the germline J gene. The chain has TRBV4 and TRBJ1-6, with 10 bases identical to TRBD1. TRBJ1-6 is an ORF for which the function is uncertain. Germline CDR1 and CDR2: LGHDT and YNNKQL (reference sequence). V lost 8 bases, J lost 7 bases, and 2 bases stayed unmatched. The length of the CDR3 is 13 residues. CDR3 DNA (partial): TGTGCCAGCCGGGACAGGGGAAATTCGCCCCTCTAC. Its protein product is CASRDRGNSPLY. The complete CDR3 protein is CASRDRGNSPLYF.

Notes on this clone: Gene names denote mouse genes. The CDR3 end falls 1 residue outside the read, so it is completed with the germline J gene. The gene calls are TRBV3 and TRBJ2-4, with TRBD2 matching over 10 bases. This CDR3 contains 15 residues. V shed 4 bases, J shed 0 bases, and the junction held 1 base outside the gene matches. Germline lookup yields CDR1 SNHLY and CDR2 FYNGKV (reference sequence). Incomplete CDR3 DNA: TGTGCCAGCAGCTGGACTGGGGGTAGTCAAAACACCTTGTAC. Protein product: CASSWTGGSQNTLY. Given in full, the CDR3 is CASSWTGGSQNTLYF.

In regard to this clone: Genes and germline are mouse. The read is 1 residue too short to cover the CDR3 end, so that end is filled in from the germline J gene. The rearrangement uses TRBV13-1 and TRBJ1-1, with a weak D call TRBD1 (5 bases). The CDR3 has 13 residues. The V end was cut by 3 bases, the J end by 3 bases, with 9 bases between. From germline, CDR1 is NSHNY and CDR2 SYGAGN. The CDR3 protein is CASSVGEDTEVFF. CDR3 bases read: TGTGCCAGCAGTGTAGGGGAAGACACAGAAGTCTTC.

On this clone itself: Gene and germline names: mouse. The read falls 1 residue short of the CDR3 end, and the missing part is taken from the germline J gene. V is TRBV3 and J is TRBJ1-1; TRBD1 agrees at 7 bases. The CDR3 runs 15 residues. V trimming: 1 base; J trimming: 0 bases; junction bases outside the gene matches: 2. CDR1 and CDR2 from the germline V gene are SNHLY and FYNGKV (reference sequence). CDR3 in amino acids: CASSLEGTANTEVFF. The covered CDR3 bases are TGTGCCAGCAGCTTAGAGGGGACAGCAAACACAGAAGTCTTC.

This clone was counted only a few times. Any gene name here is a mouse gene name. From the germline J gene comes the end of the CDR3, since the read stops 1 residue before it. This chain connects TRBV13-3 to TRBJ1-1, with D maybe TRBD1 (6 bases). Germline CDR1 is NNHDY and CDR2 is SYVADS. V lost 6 bases, J lost 8 bases, and 11 bases lay in between. The CDR3 totals 11 residues. The CDR3 sequence is CASTQGTEVFF. CDR3 DNA, as far as it was read: TGTGCCAGCACCCAGGGGACGGAAGTCTTC.

This clone was seen more than once but under ten times. Gene names refer to mouse genes. Partial CDR3 DNA: TGTGCCAGCAATCGACAGGGGCGTCAAAACACCTTGTAC. It specifies CASNRQGRQNTLY. The complete CDR3 sequence is CASNRQGRQNTLYF. This chain links TRBV19 with TRBJ2-4; 8 nucleotides agree with TRBD1. The read ends 1 residue before the CDR3 terminus; that terminus is restored from the germline J gene. The CDR3 sequence is 14 residues long. V shed 6 bases, J shed 1 base, and the junction held 4 bases outside the gene matches. Germline V gives CDR1 FNHDT, CDR2 SITEND (reference sequence).

As to this clone: Genes and germline come from the mouse. The CDR3 is cut off 1 residue early in the read; its end comes from the germline J gene. The chain combines TRBV23 with TRBJ1-3; no check of the table's D call, TRBD1, against the DNA was made. CDR1 and CDR2 from the germline V gene are KGHTA and FQNQQP. This CDR3 comprises 18 residues. The CDR3 bases that were read are TGCTCCAGCAGTCCCCTCCCGGGACAGGAGAATTCTGGAAATACGCTCTAT. Its protein is CSSSPLPGQENSGNTLY. The CDR3 reads in full as CSSSPLPGQENSGNTLYF.

The sample holds a few counts of this clone. The gene names here belong to mouse. From the germline J gene comes the end of the CDR3, since the read stops 1 residue before it. The rearrangement joins TRBV3 to TRBJ2-1, with D perhaps being TRBD1 or TRBD2 (6 bases each). V was cut by 3 bases and J by 1 base, with 7 bases left in between. The CDR3 sequence is 14 residues long. Germline-derived CDR1 and CDR2 are SNHLY and FYNGKV (reference sequence). The CDR3: CASSLGANYAEQFF. CDR3 DNA (partial): TGTGCCAGCAGCTTGGGGGCGAACTATGCTGAGCAGTTC.

By proportion, this clone is medium-sized. Gene names and germline match the mouse. The CDR3 is cut off 1 residue early in the read; its end comes from the germline J gene. The V call is TRBV14, the J call TRBJ2-7; D ambiguous. V lost 2 bases, J lost 4 bases, and 7 bases lay in between. The CDR3 has 12 amino acids. The germline V gene has CDR1 SGHDT and CDR2 FRDEAV. CDR3 amino acids: CASSFLGYEQYF. The covered CDR3 bases are TGTGCCAGCAGTTTTTTAGGGTATGAACAGTAC.

Comment on this clone: Genes here carry mouse names. From the germline J gene comes the end of the CDR3, since the read stops 1 residue before it. The V gene is TRBV23, the J gene TRBJ1-1. The CDR3 sequence is 12 residues long. Germline-derived CDR1 and CDR2 are KGHTA and FQNQQP. This chain's CDR3 is CSSSSTNTEVFF. The sequenced CDR3 bases are TGCTCCAGCAGCTCAACAAACACAGAAGTCTTC.